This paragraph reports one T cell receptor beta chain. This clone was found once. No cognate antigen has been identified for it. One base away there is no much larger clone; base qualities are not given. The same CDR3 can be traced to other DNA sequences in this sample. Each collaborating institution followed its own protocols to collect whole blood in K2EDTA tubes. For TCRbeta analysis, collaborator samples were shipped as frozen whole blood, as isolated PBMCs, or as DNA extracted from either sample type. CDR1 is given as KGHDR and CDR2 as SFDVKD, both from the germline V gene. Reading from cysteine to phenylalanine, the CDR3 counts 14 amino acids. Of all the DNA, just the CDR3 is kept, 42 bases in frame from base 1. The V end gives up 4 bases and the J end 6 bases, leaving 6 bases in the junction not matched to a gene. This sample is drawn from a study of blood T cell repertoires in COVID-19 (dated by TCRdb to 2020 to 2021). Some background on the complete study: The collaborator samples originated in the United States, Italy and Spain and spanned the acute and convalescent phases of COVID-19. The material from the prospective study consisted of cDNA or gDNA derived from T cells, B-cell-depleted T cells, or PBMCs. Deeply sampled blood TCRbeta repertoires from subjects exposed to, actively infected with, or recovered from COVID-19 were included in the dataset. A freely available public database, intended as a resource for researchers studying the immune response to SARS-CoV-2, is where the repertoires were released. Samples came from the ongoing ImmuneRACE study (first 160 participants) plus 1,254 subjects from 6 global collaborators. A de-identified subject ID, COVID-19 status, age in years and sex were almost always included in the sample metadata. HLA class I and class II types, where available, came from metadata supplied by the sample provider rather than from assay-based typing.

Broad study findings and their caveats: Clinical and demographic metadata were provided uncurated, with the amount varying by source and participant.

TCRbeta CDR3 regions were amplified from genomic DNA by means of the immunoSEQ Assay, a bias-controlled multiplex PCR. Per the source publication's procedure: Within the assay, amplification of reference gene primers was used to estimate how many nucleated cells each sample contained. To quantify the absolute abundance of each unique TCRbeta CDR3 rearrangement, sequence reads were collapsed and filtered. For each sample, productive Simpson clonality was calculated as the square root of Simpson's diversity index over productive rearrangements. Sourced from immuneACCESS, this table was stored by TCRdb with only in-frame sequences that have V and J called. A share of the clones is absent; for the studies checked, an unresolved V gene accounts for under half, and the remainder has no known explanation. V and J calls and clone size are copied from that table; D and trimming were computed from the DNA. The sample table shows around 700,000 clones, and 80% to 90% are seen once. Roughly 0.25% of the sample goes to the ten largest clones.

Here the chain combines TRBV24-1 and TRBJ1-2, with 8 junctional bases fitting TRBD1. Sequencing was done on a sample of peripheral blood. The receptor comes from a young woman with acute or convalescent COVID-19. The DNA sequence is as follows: TGTGCCACCAGTGACTCTGGGACAGGAGATGGCTACACCTTC. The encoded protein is CATSDSGTGDGYTF.